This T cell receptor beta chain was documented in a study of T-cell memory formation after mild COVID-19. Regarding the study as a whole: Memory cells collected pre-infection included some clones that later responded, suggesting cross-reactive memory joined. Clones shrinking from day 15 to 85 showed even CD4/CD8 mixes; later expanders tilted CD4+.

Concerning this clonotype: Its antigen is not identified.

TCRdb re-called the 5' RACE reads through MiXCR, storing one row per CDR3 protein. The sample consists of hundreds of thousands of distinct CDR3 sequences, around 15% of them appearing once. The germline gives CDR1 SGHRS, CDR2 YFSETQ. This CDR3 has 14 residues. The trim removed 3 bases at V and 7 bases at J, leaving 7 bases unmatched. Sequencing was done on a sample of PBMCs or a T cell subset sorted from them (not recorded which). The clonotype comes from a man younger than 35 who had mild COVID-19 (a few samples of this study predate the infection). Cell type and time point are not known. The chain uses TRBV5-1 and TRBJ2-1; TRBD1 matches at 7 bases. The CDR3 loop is CASSSPGQWNEQFF. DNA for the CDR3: TGCGCCAGCAGCTCTCCGGGACAGTGGAATGAGCAGTTCTTC. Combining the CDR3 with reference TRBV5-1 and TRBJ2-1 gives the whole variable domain KAGVTQTPRYLIKTRGQQVTLSCSPISGHRSVSWYQQTPGQGLQFLFEYFSETQRNKGNFPGRFSGRQFSNSRSEMNVSTLELGDSALYLCASSSPGQWNEQFFGPGTRLTVL.